A selection of T cell receptor beta chains follows, all from one sample in a study of OX40 agonist ivuxolimab in advanced cancers. Profiled with immunoSEQ multiplex PCR; TCRdb holds only in-frame clones, not every one. The data hold roughly 80,000 clones, with roughly 80% observed a single time. The material sequenced was CD4+ or CD8+ T cells sorted from blood, taken in a trial of the OX40 agonist ivuxolimab. These receptors were taken from an adult with an advanced solid tumor such as melanoma, head and neck, liver or kidney cancer. CDR3s include the opening cysteine and the closing phenylalanine or tryptophan.

v_call	j_call	cdr3_aa
TRBV9	TRBJ1-5	CASNPGGDQPQHF
TRBV27	TRBJ1-1	CASSYYPGTMNTEAFF
TRBV5-1	TRBJ2-3	CASSLAGGPTDTQYF
TRBV19	TRBJ2-1	CASSIGRTGSNEQFF
TRBV2	TRBJ1-3	CASGADLAGNTIYF
TRBV25-1	TRBJ1-4	CASRTLLPGGEKLFF
TRBV4-1	TRBJ1-5	CASSQGVGAINQPQHF
TRBV6-6	TRBJ2-2	CASRHPGQGNTGELFF
TRBV11-2	TRBJ2-3	CASSLARAGRGDTDTQYF
TRBV9	TRBJ2-1	CASSASPPGGSDEQFF
TRBV11-1	TRBJ2-7	CASSVAGTRAYYEQYF
TRBV2	TRBJ2-5	CASSLERGGETQYF
TRBV4-2	TRBJ2-5	CASSPRGSGEGETQYF
TRBV4-2	TRBJ2-1	CASSQDRNSGAYNEQFF
TRBV7-9	TRBJ2-7	CASSSQGALSYEQYF
TRBV20-1	TRBJ1-5	CSAGARAQHF
TRBV18	TRBJ2-1	CASSSDRNGEKFF
TRBV4-3	TRBJ2-7	CASSQDGTRSEQYF
TRBV11-3	TRBJ2-1	CASSARQGYNEQFF
TRBV7-2	TRBJ1-1	CASSLRWGGTEAFF